The rows below give T cell receptor beta chains drawn from one sample of a study of T cell repertoires in cytomegalovirus infection. Each CDR3 protein is one row after TCRdb ran MiXCR on the reads. The data show approximately 50,000 distinct CDR3 sequences, with 20% to 25% seen just once and 64% held by the top ten. These receptors' targets are unknown. Source: CD8+ T cells from cultured PBMCs, taken from culture after CMV antigen stimulation. These receptors all stem from a human donor in good health (CMV status not recorded). Some clones in this sample may be carry-over from other donors' samples. The CDR3 runs from the conserved cysteine through the conserved F or W. Fields, in order: CDR3 DNA, CDR3 protein, V gene, clone size, D gene, J gene. A D gene is named only where the DNA matches it firmly. Clone size, where shown, is once, few, many, or a class for clones that have expanded.

TGTGCCAGTACCCTCGACACTCCGACCTACGAGCAGTACTTC CASTLDTPTYEQYF TRBV19 few NA TRBJ2-7
TGTGCCAGCAGCCTTGGACAGGGTAATGCAGAGCAGTACTTC CASSLGQGNAEQYF TRBV7-6 few TRBD1 TRBJ2-7
TGTGCCAGCAGCCAAAGAGGGGCCGGGAAGCCCCAGCATTTT CASSQRGAGKPQHF TRBV12-3/TRBV12-4 few NA TRBJ1-5
TGTGCCAGTAGTATCTACCGGGACGCCCGCACCTACGAGCAGTACTTC CASSIYRDARTYEQYF TRBV19 NA NA TRBJ2-7
TGTGCCAGCAGTTACTCGAGGATGTCTGAAGCTTTCTTT CASSYSRMSEAFF TRBV6-2/TRBV6-3 few NA TRBJ1-1
TGTGCCAGCAGCCCTCCCCCGAGAGCCGGGGCCTACGAGCAGTACTTC CASSPPPRAGAYEQYF TRBV7-8 NA NA TRBJ2-7
TGTGCCAGCAGCTTATACAGGGCTAACTATGGCTACACCTTC CASSLYRANYGYTF TRBV7-2 NA NA TRBJ1-2
TGTGCCAGCAGCCCCGACAGGAGCGAGCAGTACTTC CASSPDRSEQYF TRBV12-3/TRBV12-4 few NA TRBJ2-7
TGTGCCACCAGGAAAGGGGGAGATTACTATGGCTACACCTTC CATRKGGDYYGYTF TRBV15 NA NA TRBJ1-2
TGTGCCAGCAGCCTTAGCGGGAGGCTCCATGAGCAGTTCTTC CASSLSGRLHEQFF TRBV7-2 few TRBD2 TRBJ2-1
TGTGCCAGCAGTTACTTACTAGCGGGAGTGGATGAGCAGTTCTTC CASSYLLAGVDEQFF TRBV6-2/TRBV6-3 few TRBD2 TRBJ2-1
TGTGCCAGCAGCTCCCTGGGACAGGAAAACACTGAAGCTTTCTTT CASSSLGQENTEAFF TRBV7-9 NA TRBD1 TRBJ1-1
TGTGCCAGCAGTAATGACTACGAGCAGTACTTC CASSNDYEQYF TRBV6-8 NA NA TRBJ2-7
TGTGCCAGCAGTTACGCGGCGGGACAACCCTCTGGGGCCAACGTCCTGACTTTC CASSYAAGQPSGANVLTF TRBV6-2/TRBV6-3 few NA TRBJ2-6
TGTGCCAGCAGCTCGGGGGACAGGTACGAGCAGTACTTC CASSSGDRYEQYF TRBV5-6 NA TRBD1 TRBJ2-7
TGTGCCACCAGCAAAGGGACTAGCGGGCGGACCTTCACAGATACGCAGTATTTT CATSKGTSGRTFTDTQYF TRBV15 NA TRBD2 TRBJ2-3
TGTGCCAGCAGTTTCCCTCGAGGGACTGAAGCTTTCTTT CASSFPRGTEAFF TRBV12-3/TRBV12-4 NA NA TRBJ1-1
TGCGCCAGCAGCCAAGATCCCGACAGGGGAGATTGGGAGACCCAGTACTTC CASSQDPDRGDWETQYF TRBV4-3 NA TRBD1 TRBJ2-5
TGTGCCAGCAGTGAAAGAATGGGGACAGGGTACAATGAGCAGTTCTTC CASSERMGTGYNEQFF TRBV6-1 NA TRBD1 TRBJ2-1
TGTGCCAGCAGCTTATGGTCTTCCGGGGGTGGTATAGAAGCTTTCTTT CASSLWSSGGGIEAFF TRBV11-2 NA NA TRBJ1-1
TGCAGTGCCCCCGCCGGGACAGGGAGTACTGAAGCTTTCTTT CSAPAGTGSTEAFF TRBV20-1 NA TRBD1 TRBJ1-1
TGTGCCAGCAGCCTGGGGACAGACAAAGAGACCCAGTACTTC CASSLGTDKETQYF TRBV5-5 NA TRBD1 TRBJ2-5
TGTGCCAGCAGACCTGGACAGGGCCACAATGAGCAGTTCTTC CASRPGQGHNEQFF TRBV2 NA TRBD1 TRBJ2-1
TGTGCCAGCAGCGTAGAAGGCAGAGGAGCAGATGAGCAGTTCTTC CASSVEGRGADEQFF TRBV9 few NA TRBJ2-1
TGTGCCAGCAGTCAGGGGGGGCGCACAGATACGCAGTATTTT CASSQGGRTDTQYF TRBV7-9 NA NA TRBJ2-3
TGTGCCAGCCGCCTGGGAGAGAACACTGAAGCTTTCTTT CASRLGENTEAFF TRBV6-1 NA NA TRBJ1-1